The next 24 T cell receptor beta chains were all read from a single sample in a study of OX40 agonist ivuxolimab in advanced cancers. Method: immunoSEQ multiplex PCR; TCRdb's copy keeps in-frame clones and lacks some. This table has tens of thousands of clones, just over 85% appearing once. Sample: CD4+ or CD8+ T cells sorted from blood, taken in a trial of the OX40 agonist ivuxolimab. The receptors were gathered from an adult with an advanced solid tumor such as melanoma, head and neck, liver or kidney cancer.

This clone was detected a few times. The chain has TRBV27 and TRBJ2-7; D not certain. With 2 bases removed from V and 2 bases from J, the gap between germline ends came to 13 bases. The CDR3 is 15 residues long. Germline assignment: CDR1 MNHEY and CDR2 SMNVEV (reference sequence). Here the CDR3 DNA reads TGTGCCAGCAGTTTAACCCTAGGACGGACCTACGAGCAGTACTTC. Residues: CASSLTLGRTYEQYF.

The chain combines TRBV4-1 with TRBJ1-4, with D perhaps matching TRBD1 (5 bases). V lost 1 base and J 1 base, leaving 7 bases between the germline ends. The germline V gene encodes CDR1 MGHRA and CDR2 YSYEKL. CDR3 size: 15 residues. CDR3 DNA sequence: TGCGCCAGCAGCCAAGGTCAGGGAACTAATGAAAAACTGTTTTTT. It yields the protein CASSQGQGTNEKLFF.

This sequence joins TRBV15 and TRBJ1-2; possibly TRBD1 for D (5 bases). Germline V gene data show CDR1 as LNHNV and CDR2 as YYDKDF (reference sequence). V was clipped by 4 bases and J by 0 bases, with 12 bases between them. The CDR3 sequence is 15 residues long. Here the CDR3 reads CATSNPGTANYGYTF. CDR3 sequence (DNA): TGTGCCACCAGCAACCCTGGGACGGCTAACTATGGCTACACCTTC.

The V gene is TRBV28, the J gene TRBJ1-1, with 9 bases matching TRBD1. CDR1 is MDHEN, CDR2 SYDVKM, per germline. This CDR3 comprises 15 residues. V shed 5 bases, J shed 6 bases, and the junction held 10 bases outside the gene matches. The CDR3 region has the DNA TGTGCCAGCAGTGTGTCCCGGGACAGGGTCTCTGAAGCTTTCTTT. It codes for CASSVSRDRVSEAFF.

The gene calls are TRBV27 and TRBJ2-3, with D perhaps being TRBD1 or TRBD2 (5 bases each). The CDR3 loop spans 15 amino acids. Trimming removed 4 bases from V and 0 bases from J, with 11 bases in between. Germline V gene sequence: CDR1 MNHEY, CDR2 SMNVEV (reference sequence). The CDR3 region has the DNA TGTGCCAGCAGTTCTGGGGGTGGGAGCACAGATACGCAGTATTTT. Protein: CASSSGGGSTDTQYF.

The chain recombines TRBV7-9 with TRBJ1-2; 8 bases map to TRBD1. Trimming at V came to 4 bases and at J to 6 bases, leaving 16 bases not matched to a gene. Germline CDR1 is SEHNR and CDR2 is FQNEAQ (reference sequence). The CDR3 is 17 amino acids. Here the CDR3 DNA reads TGTGCCAGCAGCTCGAAGGTCCCGGACAGGGATGAGAATGGCTACACCTTC. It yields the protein CASSSKVPDRDENGYTF.

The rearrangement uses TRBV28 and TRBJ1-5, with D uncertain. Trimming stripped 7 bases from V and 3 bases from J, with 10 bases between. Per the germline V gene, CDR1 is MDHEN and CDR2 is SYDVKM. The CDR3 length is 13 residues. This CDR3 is CASNAVLNQPQHF. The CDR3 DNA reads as TGTGCCAGCAATGCAGTTCTCAATCAGCCCCAGCATTTT.

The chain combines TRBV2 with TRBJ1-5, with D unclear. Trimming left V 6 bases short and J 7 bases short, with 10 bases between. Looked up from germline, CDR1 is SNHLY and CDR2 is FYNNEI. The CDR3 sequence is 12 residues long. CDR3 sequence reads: CASRGGEQPQHF. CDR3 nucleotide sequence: TGTGCCAGCAGAGGTGGAGAACAGCCCCAGCATTTT.

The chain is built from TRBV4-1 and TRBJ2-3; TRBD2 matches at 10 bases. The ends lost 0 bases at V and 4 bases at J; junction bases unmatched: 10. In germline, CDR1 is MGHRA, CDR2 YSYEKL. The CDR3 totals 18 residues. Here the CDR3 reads CASSQDLGAGGPSDTQYF. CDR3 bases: TGCGCCAGCAGCCAAGATCTGGGAGCGGGGGGGCCCTCAGATACGCAGTATTTT.

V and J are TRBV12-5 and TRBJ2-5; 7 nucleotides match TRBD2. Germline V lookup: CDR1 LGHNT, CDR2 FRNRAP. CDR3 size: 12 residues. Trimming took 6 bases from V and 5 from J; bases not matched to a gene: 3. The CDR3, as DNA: TGTGCTAGTGGCCTCGGGGGGGAGACCCAGTACTTC. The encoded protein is CASGLGGETQYF. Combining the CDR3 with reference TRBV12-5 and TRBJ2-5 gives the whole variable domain DARVTQTPRHKVTEMGQEVTMRCQPILGHNTVFWYRQTMMQGLELLAYFRNRAPLDDSGMPKDRFSAEMPDATLATLKIQPSEPRDSAVYFCASGLGGETQYFGPGTRLLVL.

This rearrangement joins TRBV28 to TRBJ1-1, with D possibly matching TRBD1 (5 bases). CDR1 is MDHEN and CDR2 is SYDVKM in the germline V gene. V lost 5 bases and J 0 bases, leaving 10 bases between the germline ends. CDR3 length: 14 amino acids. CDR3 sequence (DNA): TGTGCCAGCAGTCTCAGGGTAATGAACACTGAAGCTTTCTTT. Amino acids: CASSLRVMNTEAFF.

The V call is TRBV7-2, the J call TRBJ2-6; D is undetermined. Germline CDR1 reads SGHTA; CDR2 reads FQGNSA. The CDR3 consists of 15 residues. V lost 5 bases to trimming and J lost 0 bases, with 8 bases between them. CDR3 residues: CASSQIFSGANVLTF. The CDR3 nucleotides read TGTGCCAGCAGCCAGATATTCTCTGGGGCCAACGTCCTGACTTTC.

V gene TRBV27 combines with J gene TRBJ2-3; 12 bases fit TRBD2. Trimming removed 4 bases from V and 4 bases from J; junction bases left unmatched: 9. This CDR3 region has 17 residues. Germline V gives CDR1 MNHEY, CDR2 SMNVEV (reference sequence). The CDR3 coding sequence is TGTGCCAGCAGTTCCCCTCCGACTAGCGGGGGCCCAGATACGCAGTATTTT. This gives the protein CASSSPPTSGGPDTQYF.

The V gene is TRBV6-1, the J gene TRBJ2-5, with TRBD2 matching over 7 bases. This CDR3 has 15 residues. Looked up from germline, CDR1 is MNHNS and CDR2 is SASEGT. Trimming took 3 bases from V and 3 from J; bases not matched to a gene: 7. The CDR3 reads CASSDAREPEETQYF. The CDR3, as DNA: TGTGCCAGCAGTGATGCGCGGGAGCCTGAAGAGACCCAGTACTTC.

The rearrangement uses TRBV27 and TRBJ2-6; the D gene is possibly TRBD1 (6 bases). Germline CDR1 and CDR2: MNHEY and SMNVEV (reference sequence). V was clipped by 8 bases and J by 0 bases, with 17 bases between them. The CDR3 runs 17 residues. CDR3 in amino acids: CASGLSGHLSGANVLTF. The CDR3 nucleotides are TGTGCCAGCGGCCTCTCGGGACACCTCTCTGGGGCCAACGTCCTGACTTTC.

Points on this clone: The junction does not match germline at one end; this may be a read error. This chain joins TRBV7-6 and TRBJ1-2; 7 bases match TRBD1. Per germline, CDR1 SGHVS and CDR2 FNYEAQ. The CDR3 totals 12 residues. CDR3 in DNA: TGTGCCAGCAGCTTTGTCGGACAGGAACCAAACTTC. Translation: CASSFVGQEPNF.

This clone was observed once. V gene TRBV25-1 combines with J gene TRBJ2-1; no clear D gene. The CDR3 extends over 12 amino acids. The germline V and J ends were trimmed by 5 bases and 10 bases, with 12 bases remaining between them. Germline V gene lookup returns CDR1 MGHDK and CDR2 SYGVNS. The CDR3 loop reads CASSLSRTEQFF. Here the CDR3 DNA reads TGTGCCAGCAGTCTTTCCAGGACGGAGCAGTTCTTC.

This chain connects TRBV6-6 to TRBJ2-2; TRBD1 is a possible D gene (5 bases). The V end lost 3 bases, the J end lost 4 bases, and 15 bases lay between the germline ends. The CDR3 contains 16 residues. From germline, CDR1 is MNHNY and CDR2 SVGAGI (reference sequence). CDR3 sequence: CASSYGRTSLTGELFF. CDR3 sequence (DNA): TGTGCCAGCAGTTATGGTAGGACATCCCTCACCGGGGAGCTGTTTTTT.

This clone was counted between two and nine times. This CDR3 is CASRHLGTEFPYEQFF. DNA of the CDR3: TGTGCCAGCAGGCACTTAGGGACTGAATTCCCTTATGAGCAGTTCTTC. This sequence joins TRBV6-6 and TRBJ2-1; D is perhaps TRBD2 (6 bases). Trimming shortened V by 6 bases and J by 8 bases, and 23 bases separated the two germline ends. CDR1 is MNHNY and CDR2 is SVGAGI in the germline V gene (reference sequence). CDR3 size: 16 residues.

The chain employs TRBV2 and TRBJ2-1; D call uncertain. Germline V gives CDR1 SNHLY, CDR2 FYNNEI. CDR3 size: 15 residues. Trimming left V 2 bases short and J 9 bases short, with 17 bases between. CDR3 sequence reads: CASSERSPRFGEQFF. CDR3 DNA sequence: TGTGCCAGCAGTGAAAGGTCCCCTAGGTTCGGTGAGCAGTTCTTC.

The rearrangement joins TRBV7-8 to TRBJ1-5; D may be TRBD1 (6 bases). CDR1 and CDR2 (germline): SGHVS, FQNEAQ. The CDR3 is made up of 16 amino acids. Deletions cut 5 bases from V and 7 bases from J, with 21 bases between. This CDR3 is CASSTYLAGARQPQHF. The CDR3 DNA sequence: TGTGCCAGCAGCACCTACTTAGCGGGGGCAAGACAGCCCCAGCATTTT.

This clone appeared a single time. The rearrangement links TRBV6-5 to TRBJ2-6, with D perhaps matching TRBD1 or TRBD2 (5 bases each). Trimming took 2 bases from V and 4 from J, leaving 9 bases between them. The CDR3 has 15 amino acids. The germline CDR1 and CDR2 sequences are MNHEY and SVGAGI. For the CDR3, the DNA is TGTGCCAGCAGTTACGAGGGGCGCGGGGCCAACGTCCTGACTTTC. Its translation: CASSYEGRGANVLTF.

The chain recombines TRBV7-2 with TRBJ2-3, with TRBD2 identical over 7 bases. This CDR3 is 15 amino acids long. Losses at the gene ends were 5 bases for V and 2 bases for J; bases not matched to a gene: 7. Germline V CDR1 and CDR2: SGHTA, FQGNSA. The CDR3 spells CASSPSGTDTDTQYF. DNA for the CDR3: TGTGCCAGCAGCCCCAGCGGGACCGACACAGATACGCAGTATTTT.

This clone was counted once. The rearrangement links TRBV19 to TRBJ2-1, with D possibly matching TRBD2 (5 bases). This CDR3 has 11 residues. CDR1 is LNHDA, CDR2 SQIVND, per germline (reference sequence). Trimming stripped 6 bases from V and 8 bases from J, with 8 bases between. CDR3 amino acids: CASRLGDEQFF. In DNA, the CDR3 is TGTGCCAGTAGGCTCGGGGATGAGCAGTTCTTC.